This T cell receptor (beta chain) was identified during a study of blood T cell dynamics during melanoma immunotherapy. Sequencing used immunoSEQ multiplex PCR; TCRdb keeps in-frame clones, though not all of them. The table lists around 450 clones, 60% to 75% of them singletons. Germline V gene sequence: CDR1 LNHNV, CDR2 YYDKDF (reference sequence). V lost 6 bases and J lost 4, with 20 bases in between. CDR3 length: 16 residues. The time point is: pre-treatment baseline. This TCR derives from a human donor with melanoma. The sequencing used central memory CD8+ T cells from blood, collected from a patient treated with checkpoint blockade. The chain combines TRBV15 with TRBJ2-3; the D is unclear. The CDR3 protein is CATSGSGHGSADTQYF. As DNA, the CDR3 is TGTGCCACCAGTGGTTCGGGTCACGGGTCCGCAGATACGCAGTATTTT.